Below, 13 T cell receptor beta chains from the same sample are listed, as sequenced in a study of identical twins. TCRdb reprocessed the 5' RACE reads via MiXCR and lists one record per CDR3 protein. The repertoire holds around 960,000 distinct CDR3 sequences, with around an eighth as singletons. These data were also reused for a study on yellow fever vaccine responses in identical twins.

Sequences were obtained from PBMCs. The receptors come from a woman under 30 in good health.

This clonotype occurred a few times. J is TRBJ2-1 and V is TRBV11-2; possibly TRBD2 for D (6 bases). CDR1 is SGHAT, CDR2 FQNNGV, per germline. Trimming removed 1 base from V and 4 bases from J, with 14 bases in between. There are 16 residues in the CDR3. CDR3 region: CASSLAGGTEYNEQFF. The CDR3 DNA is TGTGCCAGCAGCTTAGCAGGCGGGACGGAGTACAATGAGCAGTTCTTC.

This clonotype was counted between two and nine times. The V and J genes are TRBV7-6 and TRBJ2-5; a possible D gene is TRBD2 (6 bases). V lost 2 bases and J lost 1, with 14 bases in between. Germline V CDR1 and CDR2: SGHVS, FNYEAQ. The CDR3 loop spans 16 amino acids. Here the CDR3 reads CASSLKRVPLQETQYF. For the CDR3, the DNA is TGTGCCAGCAGCTTAAAGCGGGTCCCTCTCCAAGAGACCCAGTACTTC.

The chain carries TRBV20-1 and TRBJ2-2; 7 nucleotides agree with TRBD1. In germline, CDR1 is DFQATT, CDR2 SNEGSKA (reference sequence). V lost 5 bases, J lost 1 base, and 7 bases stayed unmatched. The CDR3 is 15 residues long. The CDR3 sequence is CSAVHRGLNTGELFF. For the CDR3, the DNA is TGCAGTGCTGTACACAGGGGTCTGAACACCGGGGAGCTGTTTTTT.

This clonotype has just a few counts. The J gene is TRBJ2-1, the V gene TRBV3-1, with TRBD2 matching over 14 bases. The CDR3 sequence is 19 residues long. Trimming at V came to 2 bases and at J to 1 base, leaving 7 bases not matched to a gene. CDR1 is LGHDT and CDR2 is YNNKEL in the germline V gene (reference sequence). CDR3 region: CASSQMPGLAGESYNEQFF. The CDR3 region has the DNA TGTGCCAGCAGCCAAATGCCGGGACTAGCGGGGGAATCCTACAATGAGCAGTTCTTC.

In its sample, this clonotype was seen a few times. CDR3 sequence (DNA): TGTGCCATCAGTGAGGCCAGACAGGGGGAAGAGTCAAAACTGTTTTTT. Its protein product is CAISEARQGEESKLFF. The chain couples TRBV10-3 to TRBJ1-4; TRBD1 matches at 9 bases. With V trimmed by 2 bases and J by 10 bases, 11 bases remained unmatched. CDR1 is ENHRY and CDR2 is SYGVKD in the germline V gene. The CDR3 runs to 16 residues.

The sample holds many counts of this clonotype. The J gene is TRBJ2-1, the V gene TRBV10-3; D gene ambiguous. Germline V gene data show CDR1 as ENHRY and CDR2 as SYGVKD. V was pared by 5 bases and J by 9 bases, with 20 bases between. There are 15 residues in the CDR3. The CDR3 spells CAISPSMVLQVEQFF. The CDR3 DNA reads TGTGCCATCAGTCCTTCTATGGTTTTGCAGGTTGAGCAGTTCTTC.

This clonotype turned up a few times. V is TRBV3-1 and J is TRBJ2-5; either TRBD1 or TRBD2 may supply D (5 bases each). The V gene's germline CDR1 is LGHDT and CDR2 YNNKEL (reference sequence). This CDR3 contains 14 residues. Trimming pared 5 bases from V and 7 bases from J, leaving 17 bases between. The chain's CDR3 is CASSYRDPRGTQYF. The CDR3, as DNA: TGTGCCAGCAGCTACCGGGACCCCCGGGGGACCCAGTACTTC.

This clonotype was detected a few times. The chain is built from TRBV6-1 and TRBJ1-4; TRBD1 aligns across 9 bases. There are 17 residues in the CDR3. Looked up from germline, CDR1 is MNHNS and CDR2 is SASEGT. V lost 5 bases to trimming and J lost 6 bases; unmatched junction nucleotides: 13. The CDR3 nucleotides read TGTGCCAGCAGTCGCCCCATAACCGGGACAGGGCATGAAAAACTGTTTTTT. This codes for CASSRPITGTGHEKLFF.

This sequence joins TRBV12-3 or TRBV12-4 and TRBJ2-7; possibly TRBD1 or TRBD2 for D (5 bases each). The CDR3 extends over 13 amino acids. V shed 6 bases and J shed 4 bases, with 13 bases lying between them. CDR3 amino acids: CASRAGTVYEQYF. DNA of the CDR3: TGTGCCAGCAGGGCCGGGACCGTTTACGAGCAGTACTTC.

This CDR3 is CATGTAEETQYF. The CDR3 coding sequence is TGTGCCACGGGGACAGCTGAGGAGACCCAGTACTTC. The rearrangement links TRBV24-1 to TRBJ2-5, with TRBD1 matching over 7 bases. J lost 5 bases, V lost 10 bases, and 6 bases had no gene match. The germline gives CDR1 KGHDR, CDR2 SFDVKD. This CDR3 is built from 12 residues.

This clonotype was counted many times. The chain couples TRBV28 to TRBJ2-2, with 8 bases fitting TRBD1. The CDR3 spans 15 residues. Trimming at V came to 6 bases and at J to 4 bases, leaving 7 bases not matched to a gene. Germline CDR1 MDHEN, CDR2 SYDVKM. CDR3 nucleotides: TGTGCCAGCAGCCCACTCACAGGGGGCACCGGGGAGCTGTTTTTT. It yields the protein CASSPLTGGTGELFF. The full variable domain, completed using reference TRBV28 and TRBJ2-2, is DVKVTQSSRYLVKRTGEKVFLECVQDMDHENMFWYRQDPGLGLRLIYFSYDVKMKEKGDIPEGYSVSREKKERFSLILESASTNQTSMYLCASSPLTGGTGELFFGEGSRLTVL.

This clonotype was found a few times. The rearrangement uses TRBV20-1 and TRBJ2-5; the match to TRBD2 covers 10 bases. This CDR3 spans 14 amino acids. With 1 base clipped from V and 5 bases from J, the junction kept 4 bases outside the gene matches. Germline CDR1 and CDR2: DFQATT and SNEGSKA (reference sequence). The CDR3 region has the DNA TGCAGTGCTAGAGTACTAGCGGGAACGGAGACCCAGTACTTC. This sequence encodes CSARVLAGTETQYF.

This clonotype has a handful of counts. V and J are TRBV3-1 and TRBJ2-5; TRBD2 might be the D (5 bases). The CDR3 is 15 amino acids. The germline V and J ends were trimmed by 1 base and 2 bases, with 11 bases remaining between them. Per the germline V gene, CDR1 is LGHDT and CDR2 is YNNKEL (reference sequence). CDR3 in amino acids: CASSQAPSGQETQYF. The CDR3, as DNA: TGTGCCAGCAGCCAAGCACCCTCGGGGCAAGAGACCCAGTACTTC.